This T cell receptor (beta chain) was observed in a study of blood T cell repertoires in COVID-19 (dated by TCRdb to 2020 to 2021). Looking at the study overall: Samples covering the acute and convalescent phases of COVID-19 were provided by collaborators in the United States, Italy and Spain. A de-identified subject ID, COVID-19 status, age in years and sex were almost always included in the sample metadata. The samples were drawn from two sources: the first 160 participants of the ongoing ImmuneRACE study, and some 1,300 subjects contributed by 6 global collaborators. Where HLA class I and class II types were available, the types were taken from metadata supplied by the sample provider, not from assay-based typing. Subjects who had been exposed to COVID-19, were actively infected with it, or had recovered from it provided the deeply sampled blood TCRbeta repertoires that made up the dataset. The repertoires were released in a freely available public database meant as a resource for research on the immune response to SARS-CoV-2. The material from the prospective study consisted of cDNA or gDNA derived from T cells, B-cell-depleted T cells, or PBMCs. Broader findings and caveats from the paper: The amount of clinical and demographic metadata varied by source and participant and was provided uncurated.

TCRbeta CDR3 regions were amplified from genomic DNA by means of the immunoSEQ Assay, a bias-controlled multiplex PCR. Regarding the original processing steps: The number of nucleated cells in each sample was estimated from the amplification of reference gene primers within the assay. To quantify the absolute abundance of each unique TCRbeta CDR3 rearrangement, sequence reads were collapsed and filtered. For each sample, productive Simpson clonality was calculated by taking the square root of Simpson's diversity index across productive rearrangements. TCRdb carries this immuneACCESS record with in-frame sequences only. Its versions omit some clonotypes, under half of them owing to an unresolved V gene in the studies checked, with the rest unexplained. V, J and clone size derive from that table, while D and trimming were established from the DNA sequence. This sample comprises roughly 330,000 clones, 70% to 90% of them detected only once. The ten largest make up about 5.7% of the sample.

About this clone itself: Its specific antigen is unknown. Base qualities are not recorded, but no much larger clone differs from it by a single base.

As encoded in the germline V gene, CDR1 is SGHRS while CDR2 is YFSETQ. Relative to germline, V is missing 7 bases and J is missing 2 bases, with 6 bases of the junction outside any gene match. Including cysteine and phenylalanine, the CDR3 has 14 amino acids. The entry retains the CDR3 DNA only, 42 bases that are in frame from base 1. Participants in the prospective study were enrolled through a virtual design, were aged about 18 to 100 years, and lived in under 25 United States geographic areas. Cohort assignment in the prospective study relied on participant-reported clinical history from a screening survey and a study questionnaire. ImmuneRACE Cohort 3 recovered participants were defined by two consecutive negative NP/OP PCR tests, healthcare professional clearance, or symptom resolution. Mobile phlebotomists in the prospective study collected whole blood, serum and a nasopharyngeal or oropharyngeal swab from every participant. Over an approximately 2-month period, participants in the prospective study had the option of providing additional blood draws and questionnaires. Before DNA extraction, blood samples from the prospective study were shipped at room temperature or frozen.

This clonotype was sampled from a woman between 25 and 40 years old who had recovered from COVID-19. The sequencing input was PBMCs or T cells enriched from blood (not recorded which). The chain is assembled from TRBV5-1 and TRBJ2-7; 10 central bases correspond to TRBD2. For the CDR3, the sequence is CASGPSGGPYEQYF. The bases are TGCGCCAGCGGGCCTAGCGGGGGACCCTACGAGCAGTACTTC.